One and the same sample provided the 9 T cell receptor beta chains below, sequenced in a study of T cell responses to AZD1222 COVID-19 vaccine. Profiling relied on immunoSEQ multiplex PCR, and the TCRdb table lists in-frame clones only, not all of them. The profile covers under 150,000 clones, with 85% to 95% appearing a single time and more than 4.5% taken by the ten largest. This specimen consisted of peripheral blood, obtained on day 0 of AZD1222 vaccination. The origin of the receptors is an adult in good health.

The chain employs TRBV20-1 and TRBJ2-7, with no clear D. The CDR3 consists of 13 residues. The V end lost 3 bases, the J end lost 2 bases, and 11 bases lay between the germline ends. The germline gives CDR1 DFQATT, CDR2 SNEGSKA (reference sequence). Here the CDR3 reads CSASAPSTYEQYF. In nucleotides, the CDR3 is TGCAGTGCTAGTGCCCCCTCCACCTACGAGCAGTACTTC.

The chain carries TRBV25-1 and TRBJ1-4; TRBD1 matches 7 bases. Germline CDR1 and CDR2: MGHDK and SYGVNS. The CDR3 length is 15 residues. With V trimmed by 0 bases and J by 7 bases, 5 bases remained unmatched. CDR3 loop: CASSEYRGNSEKLFF. As DNA, the CDR3 is TGTGCCAGCAGTGAATACAGGGGGAATAGTGAAAAACTGTTTTTT.

This clone was counted a single time. The CDR3 DNA follows: TGTGCCAGCAGCTTACAGGGACAGGGAACAGAAAAACTGTTTTTT. Translated, it gives CASSLQGQGTEKLFF. The V and J genes are TRBV11-2 and TRBJ1-4, with 9 bases that match TRBD1. Trimming at V came to 2 bases and at J to 8 bases, leaving 6 bases not matched to a gene. CDR3 size: 15 residues. Per the germline V gene, CDR1 is SGHAT and CDR2 is FQNNGV.

This chain links TRBV7-9 with TRBJ1-2; D is ambiguous. The CDR3 covers 14 residues. The V and J ends lost 1 base and 0 bases respectively, with 6 bases between them. In germline, CDR1 is SEHNR, CDR2 FQNEAQ (reference sequence). The CDR3 loop is CASSLVPANYGYTF. CDR3 nucleotide sequence: TGTGCCAGCAGCTTAGTGCCGGCTAACTATGGCTACACCTTC.

This chain joins TRBV7-2 and TRBJ1-4; the D gene is possibly TRBD1 (5 bases). Germline V gene sequence: CDR1 SGHTA, CDR2 FQGNSA. The V end was cut by 5 bases, the J end by 8 bases, with 18 bases between. This CDR3 is built from 15 residues. The CDR3 protein is CASSVDGRGGEKLFF. Here the CDR3 DNA reads TGTGCCAGCAGCGTAGACGGACGCGGGGGGGAAAAACTGTTTTTT.

The chain uses TRBV5-6 and TRBJ2-7; TRBD1 agrees at 7 bases. The germline CDR1 and CDR2 sequences are SGHDT and YYEEEE. The V gene end was trimmed by 6 bases and the J gene end by 4 bases; junction bases not matched to a gene: 7. The CDR3 is made up of 13 amino acids. The CDR3 DNA follows: TGTGCCAGCAACAGGGACAGTGGGTACGAGCAGTACTTC. Its translation is CASNRDSGYEQYF. Variable domain in full (rest from reference TRBV5-6 and TRBJ2-7): DAGVTQSPTHLIKTRGQQVTLRCSPKSGHDTVSWYQQALGQGPQFIFQYYEEEERQRGNFPDRFSGHQFPNYSSELNVNALLLGDSALYLCASNRDSGYEQYFGPGTRLTVT.

The chain carries TRBV2 and TRBJ2-1; 12 bases fit TRBD2. The CDR3 covers 16 residues. Unmatched junction bases numbered 8, after V lost 6 bases and J lost 5 bases. CDR1 is SNHLY and CDR2 is FYNNEI in the germline V gene. The CDR3 protein is CASRLTSGSTNNEQFF. In DNA form, the CDR3 reads TGTGCCAGCAGGCTGACTAGCGGGAGTACCAACAATGAGCAGTTCTTC.

The V call is TRBV20-1, the J call TRBJ2-7; the D is unclear. V gave up 3 bases and J gave up 2 bases, with 14 bases separating them. CDR3 length equals 14 residues. CDR1 is DFQATT, CDR2 SNEGSKA, per germline (reference sequence). CDR3 DNA sequence: TGCAGTGCTAGTGGGTCCGTGGATGCCTACGAGCAGTACTTC. Translating it yields CSASGSVDAYEQYF.

This chain links TRBV5-1 with TRBJ2-7; D not certain. Germline CDR1 and CDR2: SGHRS and YFSETQ. The CDR3 sequence is 10 residues long. V was pared by 2 bases and J by 6 bases, with 3 bases between. CDR3 residues: CASSFREQYF. The CDR3 nucleotides are TGCGCCAGCAGCTTCCGCGAGCAGTACTTC.